These 30 T cell receptor beta chains share one sample of origin, sequenced in a study of OX40 agonist ivuxolimab in advanced cancers. Clones were sequenced by immunoSEQ multiplex PCR, and TCRdb holds only the in-frame ones, with some missing. The sample yields about 71,000 clones, around 94% seen once. The sequencing here drew on CD4+ or CD8+ T cells sorted from blood, taken in a trial of the OX40 agonist ivuxolimab. Every receptor here comes from an adult with an advanced solid tumor such as melanoma, head and neck, liver or kidney cancer.

V gene TRBV6-1 combines with J gene TRBJ2-1, with 10 bases aligning to TRBD2. The CDR3 is made up of 14 amino acids. The ends lost 4 bases at V and 3 bases at J; junction bases unmatched: 0. Per germline, CDR1 MNHNS and CDR2 SASEGT. The CDR3 DNA is TGTGCCAGCAGTGGACTAGCGGGCTACAATGAGCAGTTCTTC. This encodes CASSGLAGYNEQFF.

The chain has TRBV9 and TRBJ2-2; the D is unclear. Trimming cost V 0 bases and J 3 bases, with 12 bases left between them. The CDR3 covers 16 residues. Per the germline V gene, CDR1 is SGDLS and CDR2 is YYNGEE. This CDR3 is CASSVEATPYTGELFF. The CDR3 DNA follows: TGTGCCAGCAGCGTAGAGGCTACTCCGTACACCGGGGAGCTGTTTTTT.

The V gene is TRBV2, the J gene TRBJ2-7; 10 bases line up with TRBD2. CDR1 and CDR2 (germline): SNHLY, FYNNEI. V shed 1 base and J 3 bases; nucleotides not matched to a gene: 3. This CDR3 comprises 15 residues. The CDR3 spells CASSEGTSGYYEQYF. CDR3 DNA sequence: TGTGCCAGCAGTGAAGGGACTAGCGGTTACTACGAGCAGTACTTC.

This clone was seen a few times. The chain joins TRBV6-5 to TRBJ1-1; D is undetermined. Trimming took 2 bases from V and 4 from J, leaving 11 bases between them. This CDR3 comprises 14 residues. Germline V gives CDR1 MNHEY, CDR2 SVGAGI. The CDR3 DNA reads as TGTGCCAGCAGTTACACCTCGGAGGTCACTGAAGCTTTCTTT. Residues: CASSYTSEVTEAFF.

This clone appeared a single time. V and J are TRBV9 and TRBJ2-7, with D perhaps matching TRBD1 (6 bases). This CDR3 has 14 amino acids. V shed 0 bases and J shed 2 bases, with 9 bases lying between them. The germline gives CDR1 SGDLS, CDR2 YYNGEE. CDR3 coding DNA: TGTGCCAGCAGCGTAGGGGCAGGGGCCTACGAGCAGTACTTC. It specifies CASSVGAGAYEQYF.

J is TRBJ2-7 and V is TRBV6-5; maybe TRBD1 (6 bases). Trimming took off 5 bases at V and 3 bases at J, with 14 bases between the two ends. The CDR3 length is 14 residues. CDR1 and CDR2 (germline): MNHEY, SVGAGI. Written as DNA, the CDR3 is TGTGCCAGCAGTCCGACAGGTCCAGACTACGAGCAGTACTTC. As protein: CASSPTGPDYEQYF.

The chain combines TRBV29-1 with TRBJ1-5; D is ambiguous. Trimming stripped 7 bases from V and 3 bases from J, with 13 bases between. This CDR3 has 13 residues. Looked up from germline, CDR1 is SQVTM and CDR2 is ANQGSEA. DNA for the CDR3: TGCAGCGCCCGGACCGGGATCAATCAGCCCCAGCATTTT. This codes for CSARTGINQPQHF.

Only one count was recorded for this clone. This chain joins TRBV5-1 and TRBJ2-5; weak D call: TRBD1 (6 bases). The V gene's germline CDR1 is SGHRS and CDR2 YFSETQ. V was cut by 2 bases and J by 4 bases, with 15 bases left in between. CDR3 length: 15 amino acids. CDR3 sequence: CASSFQQGTGETQYF. DNA for the CDR3: TGCGCCAGCAGCTTCCAACAGGGAACGGGAGAGACCCAGTACTTC.

This sequence joins TRBV9 and TRBJ2-3; 13 positions agree with TRBD2. The CDR3 is 18 amino acids. The ends lost 5 bases at V and 2 bases at J; junction bases unmatched: 11. In germline, CDR1 is SGDLS, CDR2 YYNGEE. CDR3: CASSDKIGTSGATDTQYF. In DNA form, the CDR3 reads TGTGCCAGCAGTGACAAAATTGGGACTAGCGGGGCCACAGATACGCAGTATTTT.

This clone was recorded a few times. The chain combines TRBV6-1 with TRBJ1-6; D not certain. Deletions cut 1 base from V and 7 bases from J, with 14 bases between. This CDR3 is 16 amino acids long. Germline values: CDR1 MNHNS, CDR2 SASEGT. CDR3 DNA sequence: TGTGCCAGCAGTGAAGGAGTGGGCGACGGGAATTCACCCCTCCACTTT. It codes for CASSEGVGDGNSPLHF.

The V and J genes are TRBV28 and TRBJ2-4; unclear D gene. V lost 4 bases and J 11 bases, leaving 18 bases between the germline ends. Germline lookup yields CDR1 MDHEN and CDR2 SYDVKM. This CDR3 has 14 residues. CDR3 nucleotide sequence: TGTGCCAGCAGTTCCCCCGTGGACGGATACGTTCAGTACTTC. Amino acid sequence: CASSSPVDGYVQYF.

This clone was seen once. The chain links TRBV4-1 to TRBJ1-1; 11 nucleotides agree with TRBD1. Germline V gene lookup returns CDR1 MGHRA and CDR2 YSYEKL. The CDR3 totals 15 residues. Germline trimming cut 2 bases from V and 3 bases from J; bases unmatched to any gene: 2. CDR3 DNA sequence: TGCGCCAGCAGCCAATGGGACAGGGGGGACACTGAAGCTTTCTTT. It encodes CASSQWDRGDTEAFF.

The CDR3 DNA reads as TGTGCCAGTAGTATATTAGGGACAGGAGGGTACGAGCAGTACTTC. It specifies CASSILGTGGYEQYF. The chain uses TRBV19 and TRBJ2-7; 8 nucleotides align to TRBD1. The ends lost 2 bases at V and 4 bases at J; junction bases unmatched: 7. The CDR3 totals 15 residues. Germline CDR1 reads LNHDA; CDR2 reads SQIVND (reference sequence).

The chain carries TRBV6-6 and TRBJ2-1; 15 bases agree with TRBD2. The V and J ends lost 4 bases and 9 bases, in that order; junction bases with no gene match: 7. This CDR3 has 16 amino acids. Germline V gene sequence: CDR1 MNHNY, CDR2 SVGAGI (reference sequence). This CDR3 reads CASSSPGLAGGGEQFF. The DNA for the CDR3 is TGTGCCAGCAGTTCTCCGGGACTAGCGGGGGGTGGTGAGCAGTTCTTC.

This chain joins TRBV5-5 and TRBJ2-7; D is perhaps TRBD2 (5 bases). The V end was cut by 2 bases, the J end by 2 bases, with 14 bases between. This CDR3 contains 15 residues. Germline V gene data show CDR1 as SGHKS and CDR2 as YYEKEE (reference sequence). The CDR3 nucleotides read TGTGCCAGCAGCTTCGGGGTACAGTTCCCCTACGAGCAGTACTTC. It yields the protein CASSFGVQFPYEQYF.

This clone was seen a handful of times. CDR3 in DNA: TGTGCCAGCAGCCAGGGGGACACTGAAGCTTTCTTT. The encoded protein is CASSQGDTEAFF. The chain joins TRBV7-2 to TRBJ1-1; 7 bases fit TRBD1. This CDR3 is built from 12 residues. CDR1 and CDR2 from the germline V gene are SGHTA and FQGNSA. V dropped 5 bases and J dropped 3; count of bases not matched to a gene: 0.

The chain combines TRBV5-4 with TRBJ2-3; 11 bases are shared with TRBD2. The CDR3 totals 18 residues. Germline CDR1 and CDR2: SGHNT and YYREEE (reference sequence). The J segment lost 1 base and the V segment lost 6 bases, leaving 13 bases of the junction unmatched. In DNA form, the CDR3 reads TGTGCCAGCAACCATAGCGGGGGGGATCTGGGCGGCACAGATACGCAGTATTTT. It encodes CASNHSGGDLGGTDTQYF.

This clone showed up just a few times. The chain uses TRBV10-3 and TRBJ1-1, with D unresolved. The V gene's germline CDR1 is ENHRY and CDR2 SYGVKD. V lost 6 bases to trimming and J lost 0 bases, with 5 bases between them. The CDR3 length is 12 residues. The CDR3: CAIREMNTEAFF. In DNA form, the CDR3 reads TGTGCCATCAGGGAGATGAACACTGAAGCTTTCTTT.

CDR3 sequence (DNA): TGTGCCAGCAGCTTATGGACGGCTAGCTCCTACAATGAGCAGTTCTTC. Amino acid sequence: CASSLWTASSYNEQFF. The rearrangement links TRBV11-3 to TRBJ2-1; D gene uncertain. V was pared by 2 bases and J by 0 bases, with 11 bases between. The germline CDR1 and CDR2 sequences are SGHNT and YENEEA. The CDR3 covers 16 residues.

V usage is TRBV5-4 and J usage is TRBJ2-3; D gene uncertain. Trimming removed 2 bases from V and 10 bases from J, with 17 bases in between. CDR3 length: 14 residues. CDR1 is SGHNT and CDR2 is YYREEE in the germline V gene (reference sequence). The CDR3 DNA reads as TGTGCCAGCAGCTTAGGCGTACTTCTGGGCCCGCAGTATTTT. This translates into CASSLGVLLGPQYF.

The V call is TRBV7-6, the J call TRBJ2-3, with TRBD2 as a possible D gene (6 bases). This CDR3 comprises 14 residues. Trimming pared 2 bases from V and 6 bases from J, leaving 12 bases between. The germline V gene has CDR1 SGHVS and CDR2 FNYEAQ. The CDR3 nucleotides read TGTGCCAGCAGCTTATCGGAGGGGACGGATACGCAGTATTTT. This translates into CASSLSEGTDTQYF.

The V gene is TRBV7-6, the J gene TRBJ1-1; TRBD1 agrees at 10 bases. Germline loops: CDR1 SGHVS, CDR2 FNYEAQ. This CDR3 region has 14 residues. The junction had 2 bases not matched to a gene; V was cut back by 4 bases and J by 3 bases. CDR3 nucleotide sequence: TGTGCCAGCAGCTGGGACAGGGGTGACACTGAAGCTTTCTTT. Protein sequence: CASSWDRGDTEAFF.

This CDR3 is CASSLGGPNQPQHF. The CDR3 nucleotides read TGTGCCAGCAGTTTAGGGGGCCCCAATCAGCCCCAGCATTTT. The V and J genes are TRBV27 and TRBJ1-5, with D possibly being TRBD1 (6 bases). V was shortened by 2 bases and J by 3 bases, with 8 bases between the two germline ends. CDR3 length equals 14 residues. From germline, CDR1 is MNHEY and CDR2 SMNVEV (reference sequence).

V is TRBV4-3 and J is TRBJ2-7; D unclear. This CDR3 region has 14 residues. The ends were cut back, 4 bases at V and 0 bases at J, with 10 bases in the middle. CDR1 and CDR2 (germline): LGHNA, YSLEER. CDR3 in DNA: TGCGCCAGCAGCCTTGACGGTAGCTCCTACGAGCAGTACTTC. This translates into CASSLDGSSYEQYF.

The chain has TRBV11-2 and TRBJ2-1, with 9 bases fitting TRBD2. J was trimmed by 3 bases and V by 2 bases; bases with no gene match: 2. CDR1 SGHAT and CDR2 FQNNGV come from the germline V gene. The CDR3 totals 15 residues. The CDR3 loop reads CASSLIAGDYNEQFF. The CDR3 DNA reads TGTGCCAGCAGCTTAATAGCGGGGGACTACAATGAGCAGTTCTTC.

The CDR3 loop is CASSYLGGGMGYGYTF. As DNA, the CDR3 is TGTGCCAGCAGTTACCTGGGAGGGGGCATGGGCTATGGCTACACCTTC. This chain joins TRBV6-6 and TRBJ1-2; TRBD1 matches 7 bases. V trimming: 2 bases; J trimming: 4 bases; junction bases outside the gene matches: 10. Germline-derived CDR1 and CDR2 are MNHNY and SVGAGI (reference sequence). This CDR3 is 16 amino acids long.

The J gene is TRBJ2-5, the V gene TRBV7-9; TRBD1 agrees at 10 bases. V shed 5 bases and J 4 bases; nucleotides not matched to a gene: 7. CDR1 and CDR2 from the germline V gene are SEHNR and FQNEAQ (reference sequence). The CDR3 has 15 amino acids. The CDR3 nucleotides read TGTGCCAGCAGCACGACAGGGGGCACTCTAGAGACCCAGTACTTC. It translates to CASSTTGGTLETQYF.

The rearrangement links TRBV25-1 to TRBJ1-1; 10 nucleotides match TRBD1. Germline CDR1 MGHDK, CDR2 SYGVNS. J lost 5 bases, V lost 8 bases, and 8 bases had no gene match. The CDR3 consists of 14 residues. CDR3 coding DNA: TGTGCCAGCTTAAGACAGGGGGCGCGGACTGAAGCTTTCTTT. This translates into CASLRQGARTEAFF.

J is TRBJ1-1 and V is TRBV29-1, with 10 bases matching TRBD1. This CDR3 spans 14 amino acids. V was clipped by 7 bases and J by 10 bases; unmatched bases: 15. Germline-derived CDR1 and CDR2 are SQVTM and ANQGSEA. The CDR3 nucleotides are TGCAGCGGAGTCGGCCGGGACAGGGGTTGGGTAGCTTTCTTT. Protein product: CSGVGRDRGWVAFF.

The chain carries TRBV7-9 and TRBJ1-5, with D tentatively TRBD1 (5 bases). The length of the CDR3 is 15 residues. The germline V and J ends were trimmed by 5 bases and 1 base, with 12 bases remaining between them. Germline V lookup: CDR1 SEHNR, CDR2 FQNEAQ (reference sequence). The CDR3, as DNA: TGTGCCAGCAGCGCCGGGACGCCGAGCAATCAGCCCCAGCATTTT. It specifies CASSAGTPSNQPQHF.